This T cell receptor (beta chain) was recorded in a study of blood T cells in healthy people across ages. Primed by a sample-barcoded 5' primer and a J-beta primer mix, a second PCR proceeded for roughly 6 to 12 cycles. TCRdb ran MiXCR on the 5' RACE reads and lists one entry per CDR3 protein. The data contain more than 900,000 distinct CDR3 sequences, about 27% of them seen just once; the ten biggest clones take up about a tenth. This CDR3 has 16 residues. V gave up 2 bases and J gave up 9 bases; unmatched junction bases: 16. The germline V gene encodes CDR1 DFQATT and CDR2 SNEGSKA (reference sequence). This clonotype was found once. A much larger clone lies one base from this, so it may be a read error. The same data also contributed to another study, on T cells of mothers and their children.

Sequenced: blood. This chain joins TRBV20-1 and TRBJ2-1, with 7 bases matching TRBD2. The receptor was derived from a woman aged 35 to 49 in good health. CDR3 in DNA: TGCAGTGCTAGAAAAGGGACTATTGCGGGCCTGGGTGAGCAGTTCTTC. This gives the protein CSARKGTIAGLGEQFF.